This TCR beta chain came from a study of vaccination effects on CD4 cells after COVID-19. TCRdb keeps only in-frame clones here, not all; method: immunoSEQ multiplex PCR. The repertoire holds about 73,000 clones, with roughly 74% as singletons. From germline, CDR1 is LNHDA and CDR2 SQIVND (reference sequence). The CDR3 is 14 amino acids. V lost 6 bases, J lost 0 bases, and 9 bases lay in between. About this clone itself: The antigen is not known.

Within the ViraFEST assay, antigen-specific CD4+ T cells underwent expansion with viral peptide pools prior to sequencing. Following culture for ten to eleven days, CD4+ T cells were isolated. Neither prior SARS-CoV-2 infection nor positive nucleocapsid antibodies were present in the vaccine recipients. The sequence derives from a human donor who received a COVID-19 vaccine. The material was CD4+ T cells from PBMCs cultured with HCoV-NL63 spike peptides, obtained before COVID-19 vaccination. The rearrangement links TRBV19 to TRBJ1-3; unclear D gene. The CDR3 is CASRSAISGNTIYF. CDR3 nucleotide sequence: TGTGCCAGTAGATCAGCCATCTCTGGAAACACCATATATTTT.